This T cell receptor (beta chain) stems from a study of regulatory T cells in long-lasting Graves disease. Trimming left V 5 bases short and J 0 bases short, with 10 bases between. CDR1 is MDHEN and CDR2 is SYDVKM in the germline V gene. The CDR3 is 14 amino acids. In building TCR beta libraries, iRepertoire HTBI primers were used together with Arm-PCR of CDR3 regions. TCRdb itself ran the multiplex PCR reads through MiXCR, one entry per CDR3 protein. The sample lists 450,000 to 600,000 distinct CDR3 sequences; 13% were seen once. This clonotype was recorded at least ten times. Stated time point: newly diagnosed GD, antithyroid drugs for less than 3 months. Researchers made the TCR library from RNA that was extracted from PBMCs. These data are also associated with another study on T cells in Graves' hyperthyroidism and ophthalmopathy. This second report adds: Participants, patients aged 18 to 65, had newly diagnosed hyperthyroidism with a duration under 2 months.

The receptor was derived from a man aged 25-45 years with Graves disease. This chain connects TRBV28 to TRBJ1-2; D unclear. The specimen was peripheral blood mononuclear cells (PBMCs), collected at new diagnosis, from a patient treated with antithyroid drugs. The CDR3 DNA is TGTGCCAGCAGTCACCCGACCACTAACTATGGCTACACCTTC. It yields the protein CASSHPTTNYGYTF.